This T cell receptor beta chain was captured in a study of CD8 T cells in ankylosing spondylitis. Study outcomes and limitations: CD8+ by phenotype, disease-linked clones were relatively rare in peripheral blood. Matched ankylosing spondylitis synovial fluid reportedly contained a significantly enriched population of disease-linked clones. Several of the motif variants were reported before in synovial fluid and blood from reactive arthritis. The study identified a TCR beta motif of about eight highly homologous variants that appeared characteristic of ankylosing spondylitis blood.

V was pared by 6 bases and J by 6 bases, with 5 bases of the junction left unmatched. The CDR3 loop spans 13 amino acids. Quantitative 5'-RACE with molecular barcodes generated TCR beta libraries. A single record per CDR3 protein comes from TCRdb applying MiXCR to the 5' RACE reads. Among around 390,000 distinct CDR3 sequences, around 24% were seen once, and the ten largest hold approximately 15%. As concerns this clonotype: What it binds is not known.

Material: blood, either unsorted or a sorted T cell fraction (not recorded which). This clonotype originated in a male donor with ankylosing spondylitis. The genes are TRBV12-3 or TRBV12-4 and TRBJ2-3, with TRBD2 matching 8 bases. CDR3: CASRPGGGDTQYF. The DNA of the CDR3 is TGTGCCAGCAGGCCCGGGGGGGGGGATACGCAGTATTTT.